This entry is about one T cell receptor (beta chain). The data are from a study of CD8 T cells in Susac syndrome. Per the germline V gene, CDR1 is GTSNPN and CDR2 is SVGIG (reference sequence). CDR3 length equals 15 residues. The V gene lost 3 bases and the J gene lost 4 bases, with 13 bases spanning the gap. A quantity of about 0.5 to 1 ug RNA underwent reverse transcription using random hexamers. TCRdb reanalysed the immunoSEQ multiplex PCR reads using MiXCR and keeps one entry per CDR3 protein. This table holds approximately 190,000 distinct CDR3 sequences, roughly 95% found once. TEMRA cells were FACS-enriched, and CD8+ and CD4+ T cells were isolated negatively.

This clonotype was sampled from a human donor with Susac syndrome. The sample taken for sequencing was CD4+ T cells from PBMCs. The chain uses TRBV30 and TRBJ2-6; D ambiguous. DNA for the CDR3: TGTGCCTGGAGCGCCCAGCGAGCCGGGGCCAACGTCCTGACTTTC. Protein product: CAWSAQRAGANVLTF.